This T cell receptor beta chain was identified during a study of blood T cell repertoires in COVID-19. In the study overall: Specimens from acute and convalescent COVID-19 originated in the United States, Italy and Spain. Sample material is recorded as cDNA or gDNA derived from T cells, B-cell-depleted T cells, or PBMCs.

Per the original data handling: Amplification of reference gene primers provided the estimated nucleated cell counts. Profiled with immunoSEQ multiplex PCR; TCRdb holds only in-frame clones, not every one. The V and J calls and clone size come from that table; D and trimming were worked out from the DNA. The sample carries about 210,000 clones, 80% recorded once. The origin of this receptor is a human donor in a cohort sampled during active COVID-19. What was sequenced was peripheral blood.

CDR3 DNA sequence: TGTGCCAGCAGTTGGGACAGGGGGGATTATGGCTACACCTTC. Protein product: CASSWDRGDYGYTF. This chain connects TRBV2 to TRBJ1-2; TRBD1 aligns across 11 bases. The CDR3 consists of 14 residues. Germline trimming cut 5 bases from V and 5 bases from J; bases unmatched to any gene: 4. CDR1 is SNHLY, CDR2 FYNNEI, per germline.